One and the same sample provided the 8 T cell receptor beta chains below, sequenced in a study of shared clonotypes between healthy human individuals. Generated by immunoSEQ multiplex PCR, the TCRdb table keeps only in-frame clones and is missing some. The table shows fewer than 1.8 million clones, with approximately 98.5% occurring only once. Sequencing used naive CD4+ T cells sorted from blood. Described subset: CD45RA+ positively selected. The receptors shown here come from a man aged 25-45 years in good health.

This clone occurred once. V usage is TRBV6-5 and J usage is TRBJ2-2, with a possible D match to TRBD1 (5 bases). The V end lost 8 bases, the J end lost 0 bases, and 13 bases lay between the germline ends. Germline CDR1 MNHEY, CDR2 SVGAGI. The CDR3 consists of 15 residues. The CDR3 here is CASHWGGANTGELFF. In DNA, the CDR3 is TGTGCCAGCCATTGGGGCGGAGCGAACACCGGGGAGCTGTTTTTT.

The genes are TRBV6-5 and TRBJ1-5, with D unresolved. CDR3 length equals 12 residues. V dropped 6 bases and J dropped 5 bases, with 8 bases sitting between them. CDR1 is MNHEY, CDR2 SVGAGI, per germline. The CDR3 region is CASSFPDQPQHF. CDR3 DNA sequence: TGTGCCAGCAGCTTTCCTGATCAGCCCCAGCATTTT.

In its sample, this clone was seen once. V usage is TRBV19 and J usage is TRBJ1-3; TRBD1 is a possible D gene (5 bases). The V gene lost 3 bases and the J gene lost 4 bases, with 10 bases spanning the gap. CDR3 length equals 14 residues. Germline-derived CDR1 and CDR2 are LNHDA and SQIVND (reference sequence). The DNA of the CDR3 is TGTGCCAGTAGTATTGGACAATCCGGAAACACCATATATTTT. This encodes CASSIGQSGNTIYF. The entire variable domain, with the rest obtained from reference TRBV19 and TRBJ1-3, is as follows: DGGITQSPKYLFRKEGQNVTLSCEQNLNHDAMYWYRQDPGQGLRLIYYSQIVNDFQKGDIAEGYSVSREKKESFPLTVTSAQKNPTAFYLCASSIGQSGNTIYFGEGSWLTVV.

This chain uses TRBV28 with TRBJ1-2, with TRBD1 matching over 8 bases. CDR1 is MDHEN, CDR2 SYDVKM, per germline. V shed 5 bases and J 4 bases; nucleotides not matched to a gene: 12. This CDR3 spans 16 amino acids. The CDR3 sequence: CASSTTGTGNLYGYTF. CDR3 nucleotide sequence: TGTGCCAGCAGTACCACCGGGACAGGTAACCTCTATGGCTACACCTTC.

This sequence joins TRBV6-6 and TRBJ1-5; perhaps TRBD1 as D (5 bases). The germline V and J ends were trimmed by 5 bases and 3 bases, with 11 bases remaining between them. The CDR3 covers 14 residues. Germline CDR1 is MNHNY and CDR2 is SVGAGI (reference sequence). In DNA, the CDR3 is TGTGCCAGCAGTCTTGACAGACTCAATCAGCCCCAGCATTTT. Its translation: CASSLDRLNQPQHF.

The chain couples TRBV30 to TRBJ2-7; TRBD1 matches at 10 bases. The CDR3 is 14 residues long. V shed 1 base and J 5 bases; nucleotides not matched to a gene: 5. Germline V gives CDR1 GTSNPN, CDR2 SVGIG (reference sequence). The CDR3 is CAWSDRDRGDEQYF. DNA of the CDR3: TGTGCCTGGAGTGACCGGGACAGGGGCGACGAGCAGTACTTC. The complete variable domain, with remaining parts taken from reference TRBV30 and TRBJ2-7, reads SQTIHQWPATLVQPVGSPLSLECTVEGTSNPNLYWYRQAAGRGLQLLFYSVGIGQISSEVPQNLSASRPQDRQFILSSKKLLLSDSGFYLCAWSDRDRGDEQYFGPGTRLTVT.

The chain uses TRBV4-1 and TRBJ2-3; D unresolved. V was cut by 1 base and J by 6 bases, with 8 bases left in between. The CDR3 contains 13 residues. CDR1 and CDR2 from the germline V gene are MGHRA and YSYEKL. CDR3 nucleotides: TGCGCCAGCAGCCAAGGACACGGGGATACGCAGTATTTT. Translation gives CASSQGHGDTQYF.

Of note for this clone: Other DNA sequences from this sample encode an identical CDR3 as well. The chain uses TRBV20-1 and TRBJ1-2; D gene ambiguous. The CDR3 length is 11 residues. V was cut by 1 base and J by 5 bases, with 5 bases left in between. CDR1 and CDR2 from the germline V gene are DFQATT and SNEGSKA (reference sequence). CDR3 nucleotides: TGCAGTGCTAGAGGGCTATATGGCTACACCTTC. Its protein is CSARGLYGYTF.